The T cell receptor beta chain described here comes from a study of OX40 agonist ivuxolimab in advanced cancers. Using immunoSEQ multiplex PCR, the repertoire was profiled, and TCRdb retains in-frame clones only, with some absent. The data hold around 5,600 clones, with 81% observed a single time. Autoimmune disease history or systemic immunosuppression meant exclusion. Per the germline V gene, CDR1 is SGHKS and CDR2 is YYEKEE (reference sequence). The CDR3 extends over 15 amino acids. V was trimmed by 3 bases and J by 1 base, leaving 14 bases between them. The receptor comes from an adult with an advanced solid tumor such as melanoma, head and neck, liver or kidney cancer. The V call is TRBV5-5, the J call TRBJ2-7; a possible D gene is TRBD1 (6 bases). Sequences were derived from CD4+ or CD8+ T cells sorted from blood, sampled in a trial of the OX40 agonist ivuxolimab. The CDR3 reads CASSYRQAQSYEQYF. Written as DNA, the CDR3 is TGTGCCAGCAGCTATAGACAGGCTCAATCCTACGAGCAGTACTTC. Filled out from reference TRBV5-5 and TRBJ2-7, the complete variable domain reads DAGVTQSPTHLIKTRGQQVTLRCSPISGHKSVSWYQQVLGQGPQFIFQYYEKEERGRGNFPDRFSARQFPNYSSELNVNALLLGDSALYLCASSYRQAQSYEQYFGPGTRLTVT.